The 20 T cell receptor beta chains below come from one sample, sequenced in a study of shared clonotypes between healthy human individuals. Libraries were prepared by immunoSEQ multiplex PCR; TCRdb keeps only in-frame clonotypes and omits some of them. The sample includes 2 million to 2.5 million clones, 90% to 95% of them seen just once. The specimen was naive CD4+ T cells sorted from blood. Indicated subset: CD45RA+ positively selected. The source is a young man in good health.

The genes are TRBV15 and TRBJ2-5; TRBD1 matches at 7 bases. This CDR3 is built from 15 residues. The ends lost 4 bases at V and 1 base at J; junction bases unmatched: 6. The germline gives CDR1 LNHNV, CDR2 YYDKDF (reference sequence). CDR3 DNA: TGTGCCACCAGCACCGGGACAGTGGTCCAAGAGACCCAGTACTTC. This encodes CATSTGTVVQETQYF.

The chain links TRBV27 to TRBJ2-6; D possibly corresponds to TRBD2 (5 bases). The V end lost 4 bases, the J end lost 0 bases, and 13 bases lay between the germline ends. The length of the CDR3 is 17 residues. Germline-derived CDR1 and CDR2 are MNHEY and SMNVEV (reference sequence). The chain's CDR3 is CASSSRGPGSGANVLTF. DNA of the CDR3: TGTGCCAGCAGTTCACGAGGGCCGGGCTCTGGGGCCAACGTCCTGACTTTC.

Concerning this clone: This same CDR3 is encoded by further DNA sequences in the sample. The rearrangement uses TRBV5-1 and TRBJ2-5; D is uncertain. This CDR3 is 14 amino acids long. V was pared by 0 bases and J by 2 bases, with 8 bases between. Germline values: CDR1 SGHRS, CDR2 YFSETQ. The CDR3 region is CASSLGGPQETQYF. In DNA form, the CDR3 reads TGCGCCAGCAGCTTGGGAGGTCCTCAAGAGACCCAGTACTTC.

The chain recombines TRBV5-1 with TRBJ2-1, with 9 bases fitting TRBD2. The CDR3 is 16 amino acids. Germline V gene lookup returns CDR1 SGHRS and CDR2 YFSETQ. The V gene end was trimmed by 4 bases and the J gene end by 9 bases; junction bases not matched to a gene: 14. CDR3 bases: TGCGCCAGCAGCGAGGGGCCCGCTAGCGGGGTTGGTGAGCAGTTCTTC. Amino acid sequence: CASSEGPASGVGEQFF.

The gene calls are TRBV11-1 and TRBJ2-7; TRBD1 agrees at 10 bases. CDR3 length: 17 amino acids. Germline V gene data show CDR1 as SGHAT and CDR2 as FQDESV (reference sequence). With 0 bases clipped from V and 1 base from J, the junction kept 6 bases outside the gene matches. The CDR3 DNA is TGTGCCAGCAGCTTAGCGTTGCCGGACAGGGGGTCCTACGAGCAGTACTTC. This gives the protein CASSLALPDRGSYEQYF.

The chain combines TRBV6-5 with TRBJ1-4; the D gene is possibly TRBD1 (6 bases). Germline V lookup: CDR1 MNHEY, CDR2 SVGAGI. This CDR3 is built from 15 residues. Trimming removed 2 bases at V and 7 bases at J, with 14 bases between. DNA of the CDR3: TGTGCCAGCAGTTACCTGGGGGCGGCCTCTGAAAAACTGTTTTTT. Translated, it gives CASSYLGAASEKLFF.

This chain links TRBV5-1 with TRBJ2-7; a weak D match, TRBD2 (6 bases). The CDR3 has 18 amino acids. V was shortened by 0 bases and J by 0 bases, with 19 bases between the two germline ends. Germline values: CDR1 SGHRS, CDR2 YFSETQ. DNA of the CDR3: TGCGCCAGCAGCTTGGTCGGTCTACTCGGGACTGACTCCTACGAGCAGTACTTC. Protein product: CASSLVGLLGTDSYEQYF.

The rearrangement uses TRBV6-1 and TRBJ1-1; D uncertain. V was trimmed by 7 bases and J by 0 bases, leaving 9 bases between them. The germline V gene encodes CDR1 MNHNS and CDR2 SASEGT. This CDR3 has 13 amino acids. For the CDR3, the DNA is TGTGCCAGCACGCGGGCCCTGAACACTGAAGCTTTCTTT. Translated, it gives CASTRALNTEAFF.

This clone appeared once. The identical CDR3 is also encoded by other nucleotide sequences in the sample. This chain uses TRBV10-2 with TRBJ2-1; 13 positions agree with TRBD2. Unmatched junction bases numbered 4, after V lost 6 bases and J lost 5 bases. The CDR3 is 15 residues long. Germline loops: CDR1 WSHSY, CDR2 SAAADI. The chain's CDR3 is CASSPGLAGDNEQFF. The CDR3 bases are TGCGCCAGCAGCCCCGGACTAGCGGGGGACAATGAGCAGTTCTTC.

Concerning this clone itself: Different DNA sequences within this sample yield the same CDR3. The chain couples TRBV29-1 to TRBJ1-1; D might be TRBD1 (5 bases). Germline assignment: CDR1 SQVTM and CDR2 ANQGSEA. Trimming pared 4 bases from V and 0 bases from J, leaving 9 bases between. The CDR3 loop spans 13 amino acids. DNA of the CDR3: TGCAGCGTTGGAGGGACGGTGAACACTGAAGCTTTCTTT. Translated, it gives CSVGGTVNTEAFF.

The V gene is TRBV6-5, the J gene TRBJ2-2; D gene unclear. V gave up 6 bases and J gave up 2 bases, with 10 bases separating them. Germline V lookup: CDR1 MNHEY, CDR2 SVGAGI. The CDR3 extends over 14 amino acids. CDR3 in DNA: TGTGCCAGCAGCCCCCCCATTAACACCGGGGAGCTGTTTTTT. This codes for CASSPPINTGELFF.

The chain has TRBV2 and TRBJ2-5, with D perhaps being TRBD1 or TRBD2 (6 bases each). The CDR3 is 15 amino acids. Germline CDR1 and CDR2: SNHLY and FYNNEI. V was shortened by 7 bases and J by 4 bases, with 19 bases between the two germline ends. The CDR3 bases are TGTGCCAGCAATTTAAAGGGGGGCCGGGGAGAGACCCAGTACTTC. It yields the protein CASNLKGGRGETQYF.

The chain combines TRBV15 with TRBJ2-5; D is tentatively TRBD1 or TRBD2 (5 bases each). Trimming shortened V by 2 bases and J by 1 base, and 8 bases separated the two germline ends. CDR1 is LNHNV, CDR2 YYDKDF, per germline (reference sequence). The CDR3 is 14 residues long. The CDR3 DNA reads TGTGCCACCAGCAGATTGGGGGTCCAAGAGACCCAGTACTTC. Protein product: CATSRLGVQETQYF.

V usage is TRBV18 and J usage is TRBJ2-7; 7 nucleotides line up with TRBD2. Per the germline V gene, CDR1 is KGHSH and CDR2 is LQKENI. The trim removed 2 bases at V and 2 bases at J, leaving 6 bases unmatched. This CDR3 contains 15 residues. The CDR3 spells CASSPNSGEPYEQYF. The CDR3 nucleotides read TGTGCCAGCTCACCAAACAGCGGGGAGCCCTACGAGCAGTACTTC.

This clone has a single count. The same CDR3 can be traced to other DNA sequences in this sample. The chain couples TRBV18 to TRBJ1-6, with D uncertain. The CDR3 has 14 amino acids. Trimming removed 3 bases at V and 0 bases at J, with 3 bases between. The germline V gene encodes CDR1 KGHSH and CDR2 LQKENI. This chain's CDR3 is CASSPSSYNSPLHF. In DNA, the CDR3 is TGTGCCAGCTCACCGAGCTCCTATAATTCACCCCTCCACTTT.

Points on this clone: The junction differs from germline at one of its ends, possibly a read error. The rearrangement links TRBV10-3 to TRBJ2-7; 11 bases are a match to TRBD2. From germline, CDR1 is ENHRY and CDR2 SYGVKD. The CDR3 loop spans 16 amino acids. This CDR3 is CAISESEGLAGLRFFF. CDR3 coding DNA: TGTGCCATCAGTGAGTCGGAAGGACTAGCGGGCCTGAGGTTCTTCTTC.

This chain connects TRBV7-8 to TRBJ2-5, with 9 bases that match TRBD1. CDR1 and CDR2 (germline): SGHVS, FQNEAQ. The CDR3 covers 14 residues. The trim removed 5 bases at V and 5 bases at J, leaving 6 bases unmatched. CDR3 protein: CASSHNRGRETQYF. The CDR3 nucleotides are TGTGCCAGCAGCCACAACAGGGGGCGGGAGACCCAGTACTTC. The full variable domain, with the rest looked up from reference TRBV7-8 and TRBJ2-5, is GAGVSQSPRYKVAKRGQDVALRCDPISGHVSLFWYQQALGQGPEFLTYFQNEAQLDKSGLPSDRFFAERPEGSVSTLKIQRTQQEDSAVYLCASSHNRGRETQYFGPGTRLLVL.

The CDR3 spells CASSLVGQPQHF. CDR3 coding DNA: TGCGCCAGCAGCTTGGTAGGACAGCCCCAGCATTTT. J is TRBJ1-5 and V is TRBV5-1; no reliable D call. The CDR3 consists of 12 residues. With 0 bases removed from V and 7 bases from J, the gap between germline ends came to 5 bases. In germline, CDR1 is SGHRS, CDR2 YFSETQ.

The genes are TRBV5-4 and TRBJ1-2, with TRBD1 as a possible D gene (6 bases). The V gene lost 0 bases and the J gene lost 1 base, with 10 bases spanning the gap. The CDR3 consists of 15 residues. Germline CDR1 and CDR2: SGHNT and YYREEE (reference sequence). Written as DNA, the CDR3 is TGTGCCAGCAGCTTGGAGGTAGGGGGTAACTATGGCTACACCTTC. It encodes CASSLEVGGNYGYTF.

A remark on this clone: This may come from a read error, since a much larger clone is one base off. The rearrangement links TRBV30 to TRBJ1-5; the D gene is possibly TRBD1 (6 bases). This CDR3 has 15 residues. Germline assignment: CDR1 GTSNPN and CDR2 SVGIG (reference sequence). The CDR3 sequence is CAWSAGTFSDQPQHF. The CDR3 nucleotides are TGTGCCTGGAGTGCGGGGACATTTAGCGATCAGCCCCAGCATTTT.